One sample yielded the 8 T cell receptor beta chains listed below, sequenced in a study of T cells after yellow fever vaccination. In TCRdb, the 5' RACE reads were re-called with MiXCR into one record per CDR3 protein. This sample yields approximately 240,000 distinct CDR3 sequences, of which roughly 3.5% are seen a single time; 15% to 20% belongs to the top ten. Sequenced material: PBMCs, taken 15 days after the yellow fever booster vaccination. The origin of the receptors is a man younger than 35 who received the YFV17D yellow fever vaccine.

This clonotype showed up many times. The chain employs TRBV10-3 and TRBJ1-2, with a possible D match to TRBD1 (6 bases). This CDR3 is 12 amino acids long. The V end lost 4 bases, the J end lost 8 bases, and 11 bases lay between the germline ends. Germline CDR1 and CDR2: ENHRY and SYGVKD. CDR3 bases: TGTGCCATCAGTGGATCAGGGGACGGCTACACCTTC. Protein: CAISGSGDGYTF.

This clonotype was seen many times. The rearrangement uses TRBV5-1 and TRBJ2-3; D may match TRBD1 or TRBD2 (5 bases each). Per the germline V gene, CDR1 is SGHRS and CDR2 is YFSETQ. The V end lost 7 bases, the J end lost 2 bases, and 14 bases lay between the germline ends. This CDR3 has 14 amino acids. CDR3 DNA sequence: TGCGCCAGCGCACGGGACGGATACACAGATACGCAGTATTTT. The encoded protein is CASARDGYTDTQYF.

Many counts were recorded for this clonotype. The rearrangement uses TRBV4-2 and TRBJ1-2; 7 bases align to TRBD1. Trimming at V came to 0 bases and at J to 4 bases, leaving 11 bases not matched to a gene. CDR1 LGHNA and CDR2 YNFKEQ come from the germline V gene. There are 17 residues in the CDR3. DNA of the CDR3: TGTGCCAGCAGCCAAGATGGAGGGACGACAGGGTTCTATGGCTACACCTTC. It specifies CASSQDGGTTGFYGYTF.

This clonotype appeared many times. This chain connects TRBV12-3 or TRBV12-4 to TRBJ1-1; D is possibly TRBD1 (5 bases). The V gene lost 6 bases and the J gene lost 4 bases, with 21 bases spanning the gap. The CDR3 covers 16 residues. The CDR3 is CASSREGSLFGTEAFF. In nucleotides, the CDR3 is TGTGCCAGCAGCCGCGAGGGGAGTTTGTTTGGCACTGAAGCTTTCTTT.

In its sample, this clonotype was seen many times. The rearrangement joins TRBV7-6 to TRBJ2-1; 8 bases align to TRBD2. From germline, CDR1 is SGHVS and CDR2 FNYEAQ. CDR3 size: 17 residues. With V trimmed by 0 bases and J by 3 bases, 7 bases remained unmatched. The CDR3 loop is CASSLAGRGGLYNEQFF. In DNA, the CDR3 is TGTGCCAGCAGCTTAGCGGGCCGGGGGGGACTCTACAATGAGCAGTTCTTC.

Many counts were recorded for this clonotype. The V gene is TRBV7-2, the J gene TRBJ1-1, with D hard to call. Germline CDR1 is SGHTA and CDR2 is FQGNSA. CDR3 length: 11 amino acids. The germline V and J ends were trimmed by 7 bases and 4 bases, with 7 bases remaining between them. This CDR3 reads CASTELTEAFF. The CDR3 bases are TGTGCCAGCACGGAGCTCACTGAAGCTTTCTTT.

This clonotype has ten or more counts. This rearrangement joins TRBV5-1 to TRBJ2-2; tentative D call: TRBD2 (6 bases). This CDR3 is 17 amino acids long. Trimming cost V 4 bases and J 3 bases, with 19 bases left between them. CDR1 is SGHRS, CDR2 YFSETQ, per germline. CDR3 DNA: TGCGCCAGCAGCCTTCTGGGCTCCGGGACTCACACCGGGGAGCTGTTTTTT. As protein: CASSLLGSGTHTGELFF.

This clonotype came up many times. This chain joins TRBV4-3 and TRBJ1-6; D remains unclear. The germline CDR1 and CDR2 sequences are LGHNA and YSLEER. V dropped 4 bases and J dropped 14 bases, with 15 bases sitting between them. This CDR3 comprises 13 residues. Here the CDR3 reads CASSPHLDRTLHF. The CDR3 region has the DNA TGCGCCAGCAGCCCTCACCTGGACCGGACCCTCCACTTT.